These T cell receptor beta chains were read from a single sample in a study of blood T cell repertoires in COVID-19. The protocol was immunoSEQ multiplex PCR, while the TCRdb copy is restricted to in-frame clones and leaves out a portion. Of about 250,000 clones listed, about 90% are singletons. The sequenced sample was PBMCs or T cells enriched from blood (not recorded which). Source of these receptors: a woman in her forties who had been exposed to COVID-19. Both conserved end residues are part of each CDR3. A D gene is named only where the DNA matches it firmly. Size tells how often a clone was seen (once, few, many) or the class of an expanded clone, and some rows leave it out.

length | J | size | D | V | DNA | CDR3
13 | TRBJ2-3 | - | - | TRBV2 | TGTGCCAGCACATTGAGGGGGTTTGATACGCAGTATTTT | CASTLRGFDTQYF
16 | TRBJ1-5 | - | - | TRBV30 | TGTGCCTGGAGTGTACGATCCCCCTATAGCAATCAGCCCCAGCATTTT | CAWSVRSPYSNQPQHF
14 | TRBJ1-2 | - | TRBD1 | TRBV5-6 | TGTGCCAGCAGCTCCCAGGACAGGGGAGGCGGCTACACCTTC | CASSSQDRGGGYTF
16 | TRBJ2-4 | - | TRBD2 | TRBV19 | TGTGCCAGTAGTCTGGGGGGAGGGCTAGCCAAAAACATTCAGTACTTC | CASSLGGGLAKNIQYF
14 | TRBJ1-4 | - | TRBD1 | TRBV19 | TGTGCCAGTAAAGAGGGACAGAATAATGAAAAACTGTTTTTT | CASKEGQNNEKLFF
14 | TRBJ2-1 | - | TRBD2 | TRBV5-8 | TGTGCCAGCAGCTTCCGGACTAGCTTTGTAGAGCAGTTCTTC | CASSFRTSFVEQFF
14 | TRBJ2-2 | - | TRBD1 | TRBV5-1 | TGCGCCAGCAGCGGACAGGGGGCAGCCGGGGAGCTGTTTTTT | CASSGQGAAGELFF
16 | TRBJ2-2 | - | TRBD2 | TRBV5-8 | TGTGCCAGCAGCCCCAGCGGGAGGGGTTTCACCGGGGAGCTGTTTTTT | CASSPSGRGFTGELFF
15 | TRBJ1-5 | - | TRBD1 | TRBV6-5 | TGTGCCAGCAGCTCAGACAGGGTTGGCAATCAGCCCCAGCATTTT | CASSSDRVGNQPQHF
15 | TRBJ1-1 | - | - | TRBV7-8 | TGTGCCAGCACCAACTACCGGGGGGTGAACACTGAAGCTTTCTTT | CASTNYRGVNTEAFF
15 | TRBJ1-3 | - | - | TRBV19 | TGTGCCAGTATTCCACAGGGTCTCTCTGGAAACACCATATATTTT | CASIPQGLSGNTIYF
18 | TRBJ1-2 | - | TRBD1 | TRBV10-3 | TGTGCCATCAGTGATATAGCATGGTCCGAGACAGGGACTTATGGCTACACCTTC | CAISDIAWSETGTYGYTF
11 | TRBJ1-1 | few | - | TRBV25-1 | TGTGCCAGCAGTGGAGCTATTGAAGCTTTCTTT | CASSGAIEAFF
15 | TRBJ1-4 | - | - | TRBV15 | TGTGCCACCAGCAGAGATCGACATTTTAATGAAAAACTGTTTTTT | CATSRDRHFNEKLFF
16 | TRBJ2-2 | - | - | TRBV12-5 | TGTGCTAGTGGGAAAAAAACCGGGACAAACACCGGGGAGCTGTTTTTT | CASGKKTGTNTGELFF
13 | TRBJ2-5 | - | - | TRBV5-1 | TGCGCCAGCAGCTCAGGACAGAAAGAGACCCAGTACTTC | CASSSGQKETQYF
16 | TRBJ2-3 | - | TRBD1 | TRBV27 | TGTGCCAGCAGGGCGACGACAGGGGCTTTCACAGATACGCAGTATTTT | CASRATTGAFTDTQYF
14 | TRBJ1-2 | - | TRBD1 | TRBV5-1 | TGCGCCAGCAGCTTAACAGGACAGGCTGATGGCTACACCTTC | CASSLTGQADGYTF
14 | TRBJ1-6 | - | - | TRBV28 | TGTGCCAGCATTATGGAGCTACCCGATTCACCCCTCCACTTT | CASIMELPDSPLHF
18 | TRBJ1-6 | - | TRBD1 | TRBV25-1 | TGTGCCAGCACCGGGACAGGACAAGGAGAGGCCTATAATTCACCCCTCCACTTT | CASTGTGQGEAYNSPLHF
16 | TRBJ1-5 | few | - | TRBV4-1 | TGCGCCAGCAGCCACTCAGGAGGCTATAGCAATCAGCCCCAGCATTTT | CASSHSGGYSNQPQHF
14 | TRBJ1-2 | - | - | TRBV28 | TGTGCCAGCATTCTGGCAGACACTAACTATGGCTACACCTTC | CASILADTNYGYTF
15 | TRBJ1-5 | few | - | TRBV6-5 | TGTGCCAGCAGTCCAGGAGACAGTAGCAATCAGCCCCAGCATTTT | CASSPGDSSNQPQHF
11 | TRBJ2-1 | - | TRBD2 | TRBV12-3/TRBV12-4 | TGTGCCAGCAGTCATAGCGGGAATCGATTCTTC | CASSHSGNRFF
15 | TRBJ2-7 | many | - | TRBV7-2 | TGTGCCAGCAGCTTCACCGCGGGACTCCGCTACGAGCAGTACTTC | CASSFTAGLRYEQYF
14 | TRBJ1-5 | once | - | TRBV20-1 | TGCAGTGCTAGTGGTTTTAATAGCAATCAGCCCCAGCATTTT | CSASGFNSNQPQHF
13 | TRBJ1-1 | once | - | TRBV5-1 | TGTGCCAGCAGCAAGGGACAAGTATCTGAAGCTTTCTTT | CASSKGQVSEAFF
13 | TRBJ1-1 | - | TRBD1 | TRBV7-3 | TGTGCCAGCAGCTCGACAGGGAAAACTGAAGCTTTCTTT | CASSSTGKTEAFF
15 | TRBJ2-5 | many | - | TRBV6-5 | TGTGCCAGCAGTTACAATTGGGGAGGGGGAGAGACCCAGTACTTC | CASSYNWGGGETQYF
11 | TRBJ2-5 | - | - | TRBV6-2/TRBV6-3 | TGTGCCAGCAGTGTCGGGGAGACCCAGTACTTC | CASSVGETQYF
14 | TRBJ2-3 | once | - | TRBV6-4 | TGTGCCAGCAGTGACTCGATCGGGGGTGATACGCAGTATTTT | CASSDSIGGDTQYF
20 | TRBJ1-4 | once | - | TRBV5-5 | TGTGCCAGCAGCTTGAGGATTTTCGCGGGTCGCGCAACAACTAATGAAAAACTGTTTTTT | CASSLRIFAGRATTNEKLFF
14 | TRBJ1-1 | - | TRBD1 | TRBV9 | TGTGCCAGCAGCTTGACAGGGATGAACACTGAAGCTTTCTTT | CASSLTGMNTEAFF
14 | TRBJ1-4 | - | - | TRBV28 | TGTGCCAGCAGTTTAGGGGGGATGGTTGAAAAACTGTTTTTT | CASSLGGMVEKLFF
14 | TRBJ1-1 | - | - | TRBV27 | TGTGCCAGCAGTCCGCGACAGGACGCGGCTGAAGCTTTCTTT | CASSPRQDAAEAFF
16 | TRBJ2-1 | few | TRBD2 | TRBV3-1/TRBV3-2 | TGTGCCAGCAGCCAAGGGGTAGGCGGGAGGGGTTGGGAGCAGTTCTTC | CASSQGVGGRGWEQFF
17 | TRBJ1-2 | once | TRBD1 | TRBV28 | TGTGCCAGCAGTCCAAGGGGACAGGTAGGAAGAAACGATGGCTACACCTTC | CASSPRGQVGRNDGYTF
14 | TRBJ2-7 | - | TRBD1 | TRBV6-5 | TGTGCCAGCAGTTACTCGGACAGGCTATACGAGCAGTACTTC | CASSYSDRLYEQYF
15 | TRBJ2-3 | once | TRBD2 | TRBV19 | TGTGCCAGTAGTATAAGAGCGGGAAGCACAGATACGCAGTATTTT | CASSIRAGSTDTQYF
15 | TRBJ2-1 | once | - | TRBV10-3 | TGTGCCATCAGTGAGAACCCGAGCTCCTACAATGAGCAGTTCTTC | CAISENPSSYNEQFF
14 | TRBJ2-7 | - | TRBD1 | TRBV28 | TGTGCCAGCAGTGGACAGGGGTTATCCTACGAGCAGTACTTC | CASSGQGLSYEQYF
16 | TRBJ2-2 | - | TRBD2 | TRBV9 | TGTGCCAGCAGCGCGCGGACTAGCGAAAACACCGGGGAGCTGTTTTTT | CASSARTSENTGELFF
13 | TRBJ2-3 | - | - | TRBV19 | TGTGCCAGTAGTGCGGAGCTTTTGGATACGCAGTATTTT | CASSAELLDTQYF
21 | TRBJ1-2 | - | - | TRBV27 | TGTGCCAGCAGTGCTATTCCCCTATCGGGACCGTACCCGGGGGCTAACTATGGCTACACCTTC | CASSAIPLSGPYPGANYGYTF